This TCR beta chain derives from a study of T cell repertoires in cytomegalovirus infection (dated by TCRdb to about 2019). For the wider study: Peptide stimulations targeted recently identified HLA-C-restricted CMV epitopes, whose presentation resists viral immunomodulation, together with well-studied HLA-B-restricted epitopes. The HLA type of each donor mattered for the analysis, because public TCR beta signatures pointed to carriage of CMV infection along with the matching HLA type.

Sequenced on an Illumina HiSeq 1500. Clones were called with MiXCR by TCRdb after fastp trimmed the public reads at Q25, and only in-frame beta chains were retained. CDR3 protein sequences are deduplicated, and each keeps its most common genes and DNA. The sample has about 920,000 distinct CDR3 sequences on record, approximately 31% of them singletons. Together, the top ten hold under 15% of the sample. The CDR3, cysteine through phenylalanine, is 14 amino acids long. Only CDR3 DNA remains: 42 bases, in frame from the first base. From V the trimming removes 5 bases and from J it removes 5 bases, while the gene matches leave 5 bases of the junction unaccounted for. Sequences MNHNY (CDR1) and SVGAGI (CDR2) are obtained from the germline V gene (reference sequence). In this sample, this clonotype turned up a few times. Its antigen remains undetermined. Base qualities are not provided; no much larger clone lies one nucleotide away.

The treatment or condition label for this specimen denotes: in vitro stimulation with specific CMV peptide epitopes to enrich CMV-specific T cells. The full study reports these points: In the ex vivo response, HLA-C-restricted CMV-specific TCR beta clonotypes were dominant, and in two of eight donors the single most frequent clonotype came from this HLA-C-restricted group. Carriers of CMV infection plus the relevant HLA type were discriminated by the cumulative frequency of public TCR beta family members in the study cohort and in an independent 352-donor cohort.

This material consisted of cultured CD8+ T cells from PBMCs, taken from culture after CMV antigen stimulation. The origin of this receptor is a human donor in good health (CMV status not recorded). Some clones in this sample may be carry-over from other donors' samples. The chain is assembled from TRBV6-6 and TRBJ2-3, and 9 junction bases match TRBD1. The CDR3 has the sequence CASSLQGARDTQYF. The DNA sequence reads TGTGCCAGCAGTCTACAGGGGGCTAGAGATACGCAGTATTTT.